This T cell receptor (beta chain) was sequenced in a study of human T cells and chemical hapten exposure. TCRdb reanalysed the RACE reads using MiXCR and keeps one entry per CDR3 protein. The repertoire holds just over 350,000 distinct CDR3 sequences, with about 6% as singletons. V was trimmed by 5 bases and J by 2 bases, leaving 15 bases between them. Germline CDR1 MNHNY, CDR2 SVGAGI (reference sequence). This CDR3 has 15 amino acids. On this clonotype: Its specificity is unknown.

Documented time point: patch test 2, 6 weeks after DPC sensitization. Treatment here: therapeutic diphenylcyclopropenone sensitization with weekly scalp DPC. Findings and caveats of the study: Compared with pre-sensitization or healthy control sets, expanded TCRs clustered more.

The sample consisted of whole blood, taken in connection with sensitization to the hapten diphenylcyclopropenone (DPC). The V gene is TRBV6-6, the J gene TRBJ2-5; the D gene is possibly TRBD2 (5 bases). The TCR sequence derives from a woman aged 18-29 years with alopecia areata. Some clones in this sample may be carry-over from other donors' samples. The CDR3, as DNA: TGTGCCAGCAGTCCACGGAACTCGGGGCAAGAGACCCAGTACTTC. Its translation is CASSPRNSGQETQYF.